The T cell receptor beta chain described here comes from a study of blood T cell repertoires in COVID-19. Repertoires were generated with immunoSEQ multiplex PCR, while TCRdb's copy carries only in-frame clones and drops some. The profile shows over 85,000 clones, around 84% of them singletons. The CDR3 is 15 amino acids. The V end lost 4 bases, the J end lost 5 bases, and 17 bases lay between the germline ends. The germline CDR1 and CDR2 sequences are LGHDT and YNNKEL (reference sequence). The origin of this receptor is a man between 50 and 59 years old with active or convalescent COVID-19. Input material: peripheral blood. This chain links TRBV3-1 (or the pseudogene TRBV3-2) with TRBJ1-1; TRBD1 is a possible D gene (6 bases). The CDR3 sequence: CASSPISGDRTEAFF. The CDR3 nucleotides read TGTGCCAGCAGCCCTATCTCAGGGGATCGGACTGAAGCTTTCTTT.